Below, 9 T cell receptor beta chains from the same sample are listed, as sequenced in a study of Graves' ophthalmopathy and Graves' hyperthyroidism. Amplifying from RNA transcripts, the study obtained TCR beta CDR3 regions. In the first round, RT-PCR was carried out with HTBI primers, and a multiplex PCR formed the second round. TCRdb passed the multiplex PCR reads through MiXCR, listing each CDR3 protein once. The table lists just over 600,000 distinct CDR3 sequences, about a fifth of them singletons, with approximately 6.9% in the top ten. The specimen was peripheral blood. All receptors derive from a woman younger than 30 with stable Graves' hyperthyroidism. Some clones in this sample may be carry-over from other donors' samples.

This clonotype has ten or more counts. The chain combines TRBV2 with TRBJ1-1; D remains ambiguous. Germline V gene sequence: CDR1 SNHLY, CDR2 FYNNEI. The CDR3 totals 15 residues. Trimming took 3 bases from V and 1 from J, leaving 12 bases between them. CDR3 in DNA: TGTGCCAGCAGTGAGCTCGGACGTCGGAACACTGAAGCTTTCTTT. Protein sequence: CASSELGRRNTEAFF.

The V and J genes are TRBV7-9 and TRBJ2-7; maybe TRBD1 (5 bases). CDR3 size: 12 residues. V lost 2 bases to trimming and J lost 8 bases, with 10 bases between them. Germline CDR1 reads SEHNR; CDR2 reads FQNEAQ (reference sequence). CDR3 in DNA: TGTGCCAGCAGCTTACTTCGACAGCAGCAGTACTTC. It translates to CASSLLRQQQYF.

This clonotype was found a few times. The chain links TRBV12-3 or TRBV12-4 to TRBJ2-5, with D possibly being TRBD1 or TRBD2 (5 bases each). The CDR3 loop spans 15 amino acids. Trimming took off 5 bases at V and 0 bases at J, with 13 bases between the two ends. In nucleotides, the CDR3 is TGTGCCAGCAGTCCCTTGAGGGGACACCAAGAGACCCAGTACTTC. It is translated as CASSPLRGHQETQYF.

The chain links TRBV11-2 to TRBJ2-7; possibly TRBD1 for D (6 bases). The V and J ends lost 4 bases and 6 bases respectively, with 13 bases between them. The CDR3 has 13 residues. CDR1 is SGHAT, CDR2 FQNNGV, per germline. CDR3 region: CASSSDREGEQYF. The DNA for the CDR3 is TGTGCCAGCAGCTCGGACAGAGAGGGCGAGCAGTACTTC.

This clonotype was recorded at least ten times. The rearrangement uses TRBV10-1 and TRBJ1-2; D is perhaps TRBD1 (6 bases). V was shortened by 0 bases and J by 7 bases, with 9 bases between the two germline ends. Looked up from germline, CDR1 is WNHNN and CDR2 is SYGVQD (reference sequence). CDR3 length: 13 amino acids. This CDR3 reads CASSESKTGGYTF. The CDR3 coding sequence is TGCGCCAGCAGTGAGTCGAAGACAGGTGGCTACACCTTC.

This clonotype was seen repeatedly, ten times or more. This rearrangement joins TRBV6-1 to TRBJ2-7, with 7 bases matching TRBD1. The V gene end was trimmed by 7 bases and the J gene end by 1 base; junction bases not matched to a gene: 7. Looked up from germline, CDR1 is MNHNS and CDR2 is SASEGT. CDR3 length: 14 residues. The CDR3 bases are TGTGCCAGCACTGCAGAGACAGGGTCCTACGAGCAGTACTTC. It yields the protein CASTAETGSYEQYF.

This clonotype was seen at least ten times. The chain links TRBV12-3 or TRBV12-4 to TRBJ1-2; the match to TRBD1 covers 9 bases. The CDR3 is 15 residues long. V lost 5 bases and J lost 4; bases outside the gene matches: 8. CDR3 region: CASSAHRGRGYGYTF. CDR3 DNA: TGTGCCAGCAGTGCCCACAGGGGGCGCGGCTATGGCTACACCTTC.

This clonotype was seen repeatedly, ten times or more. This sequence joins TRBV20-1 and TRBJ1-1; 8 bases agree with TRBD1. The trim removed 4 bases at V and 1 base at J, leaving 5 bases unmatched. Germline V gene data show CDR1 as DFQATT and CDR2 as SNEGSKA (reference sequence). The CDR3 has 14 residues. This CDR3 is CSATPGQANTEAFF. The CDR3 DNA sequence: TGCAGTGCTACCCCGGGACAGGCGAACACTGAAGCTTTCTTT.

The chain combines TRBV27 with TRBJ2-4, with 9 nucleotides matching TRBD1. The germline CDR1 and CDR2 sequences are MNHEY and SMNVEV (reference sequence). The CDR3 consists of 14 residues. V shed 3 bases and J 7 bases; nucleotides not matched to a gene: 4. The CDR3 DNA is TGTGCCAGCAGTTTGGGACAGGGAAGGAACATTCAGTACTTC. This codes for CASSLGQGRNIQYF.